The 15 T cell receptor beta chains in this list originate from one sample, sequenced in a study of T cell changes during pregnancy in multiple sclerosis. Only in-frame clones appear in the TCRdb table, and some are missing; sequencing was by immunoSEQ multiplex PCR. This sample yields around 99,000 clones, of which roughly 90% are seen a single time; 0.65% to 0.9% belongs to the top ten. Sequencing was performed on peripheral blood, taken in the third trimester of pregnancy. The source is a female donor in good health, enrolled as a control in a pregnancy study.

This chain joins TRBV6-6 and TRBJ1-1, with 9 bases that match TRBD1. This CDR3 is 13 amino acids long. V gave up 5 bases and J gave up 10 bases; unmatched junction bases: 8. Germline V gene sequence: CDR1 MNHNY, CDR2 SVGAGI (reference sequence). The CDR3 here is CASSPAADRGAFF. The CDR3 bases are TGTGCCAGCAGTCCCGCCGCGGACAGGGGAGCTTTCTTT.

This chain joins TRBV6-5 and TRBJ1-3; a weak D match, TRBD1 (5 bases). The CDR3 extends over 12 amino acids. CDR1 MNHEY and CDR2 SVGAGI come from the germline V gene. Trimming shortened V by 7 bases and J by 1 base, and 5 bases separated the two germline ends. CDR3 loop: CASTGSGNTIYF. The CDR3 DNA reads TGTGCCAGCACAGGGTCTGGAAACACCATATATTTT.

The CDR3 DNA reads TGTGCCAGCAGTTTCGACGACAGTGGAAACACCATATATTTT. This codes for CASSFDDSGNTIYF. V usage is TRBV6-5 and J usage is TRBJ1-3; TRBD1 might be the D (5 bases). Per germline, CDR1 MNHEY and CDR2 SVGAGI. There are 14 residues in the CDR3. The V end lost 4 bases, the J end lost 3 bases, and 10 bases lay between the germline ends.

This rearrangement joins TRBV19 to TRBJ1-5, with 10 bases that match TRBD1. J was trimmed by 5 bases and V by 7 bases; bases with no gene match: 8. Germline assignment: CDR1 LNHDA and CDR2 SQIVND (reference sequence). This CDR3 contains 15 residues. CDR3 nucleotide sequence: TGTGCCAGTAAGAAGGGGACAGGGGTGGATCAGCCCCAGCATTTT. Translating it yields CASKKGTGVDQPQHF.

The chain is built from TRBV4-1 and TRBJ2-7; TRBD1 is a possible D gene (6 bases). Between the trimmed V and J ends, which lost 0 bases and 4 bases, there was a span of 13 bases. The CDR3 has 15 amino acids. CDR1 is MGHRA, CDR2 YSYEKL, per germline. The CDR3 sequence: CASSQEQQGTYEQYF. The DNA for the CDR3 is TGCGCCAGCAGCCAAGAACAACAGGGCACGTACGAGCAGTACTTC.

This rearrangement joins TRBV4-3 to TRBJ2-1; tentatively, D is TRBD2 (7 bases). Germline CDR1 and CDR2: LGHNA and YSLEER. The CDR3 is 17 residues long. V lost 2 bases and J lost 3, with 17 bases in between. CDR3 nucleotide sequence: TGCGCCAGCAGCCAACATAAACGGGGGGCAGGCTACAATGAGCAGTTCTTC. Its translation: CASSQHKRGAGYNEQFF.

J is TRBJ2-2 and V is TRBV5-1; 7 bases are shared with TRBD2. Trimming took 3 bases from V and 5 from J; bases not matched to a gene: 13. CDR1 and CDR2 from the germline V gene are SGHRS and YFSETQ. The CDR3 covers 17 residues. As DNA, the CDR3 is TGCGCCAGCAGCTCAACCGGGACCTCAGCGGGGACCGGGGAGCTGTTTTTT. Encoded protein: CASSSTGTSAGTGELFF.

The chain couples TRBV6-5 to TRBJ2-7, with a tentative D call TRBD2 (6 bases). Germline CDR1 reads MNHEY; CDR2 reads SVGAGI. V lost 5 bases, J lost 3 bases, and 14 bases lay in between. The CDR3 contains 14 residues. The CDR3 DNA reads as TGTGCCAGCAGTCCACCGGGACTGAGCTACGAGCAGTACTTC. Translation gives CASSPPGLSYEQYF.

The chain has TRBV5-1 and TRBJ1-5; weak D call: TRBD1 (6 bases). Looked up from germline, CDR1 is SGHRS and CDR2 is YFSETQ. The CDR3 spans 15 residues. V was cut by 4 bases and J by 7 bases, with 18 bases left in between. The CDR3: CASSDSGAAGQPQHF. CDR3 DNA: TGCGCCAGCAGCGACTCAGGGGCCGCGGGCCAGCCCCAGCATTTT.

The V call is TRBV7-3, the J call TRBJ2-3; the match to TRBD2 covers 8 bases. The V gene end was trimmed by 6 bases and the J gene end by 0 bases; junction bases not matched to a gene: 11. This CDR3 is 17 amino acids long. The germline V gene encodes CDR1 SGHTA and CDR2 FQGTGA. The CDR3 bases are TGTGCCAGCAGATACTACAGCGGCGGGGGGAGCACAGATACGCAGTATTTT. Its translation: CASRYYSGGGSTDTQYF.

The chain uses TRBV19 and TRBJ2-3; maybe TRBD2 (6 bases). The CDR3 consists of 15 residues. CDR1 is LNHDA and CDR2 is SQIVND in the germline V gene (reference sequence). V was trimmed by 2 bases and J by 0 bases, leaving 9 bases between them. The CDR3 nucleotides are TGTGCCAGTAGTATACTCGGGGGAAGCACAGATACGCAGTATTTT. Amino acid sequence: CASSILGGSTDTQYF.

The chain links TRBV4-1 to TRBJ2-7; D is perhaps TRBD1 (5 bases). Germline V gene sequence: CDR1 MGHRA, CDR2 YSYEKL. Trimming stripped 1 base from V and 7 bases from J, with 17 bases between. The length of the CDR3 is 15 residues. CDR3 protein: CASSQGPGRLGEQYF. CDR3 sequence (DNA): TGCGCCAGCAGCCAAGGACCAGGGCGCCTGGGAGAGCAGTACTTC.

The chain uses TRBV4-1 and TRBJ1-1; 9 bases line up with TRBD1. Germline CDR1 MGHRA, CDR2 YSYEKL. CDR3 size: 19 residues. The V gene end was trimmed by 2 bases and the J gene end by 6 bases; junction bases not matched to a gene: 19. Here the CDR3 DNA reads TGCGCCAGCAGCCAATTCGGGCTCCGGGACAGGGACGAACACGCTGAAGCTTTCTTT. It translates to CASSQFGLRDRDEHAEAFF.

The V call is TRBV14, the J call TRBJ2-7; maybe TRBD2 (6 bases). Germline V gives CDR1 SGHDN, CDR2 FVKESK. The CDR3 extends over 13 amino acids. V was clipped by 1 base and J by 3 bases, with 7 bases between them. The CDR3 nucleotides are TGTGCCAGCAGCCAAGGGGACTTCTACGAGCAGTACTTC. Its translation: CASSQGDFYEQYF.

The chain couples TRBV11-2 to TRBJ2-5; 11 positions agree with TRBD2. V was clipped by 5 bases and J by 9 bases; unmatched bases: 11. Germline V lookup: CDR1 SGHAT, CDR2 FQNNGV. CDR3 length equals 15 residues. CDR3 in amino acids: CASSDQMSSGGAQYF. The CDR3 region has the DNA TGTGCCAGCAGCGACCAGATGAGTAGCGGGGGGGCCCAGTACTTC. Supplemented by reference TRBV11-2 and TRBJ2-5, the full variable domain reads EAGVAQSPRYKIIEKRQSVAFWCNPISGHATLYWYQQILGQGPKLLIQFQNNGVVDDSQLPKDRFSAERLKGVDSTLKIQPAKLEDSAVYLCASSDQMSSGGAQYFGPGTRLLVL.